This T cell receptor (beta chain) was identified in a study of blood T cell repertoires in COVID-19. Looking at the study overall: Donors in the United States, Italy and Spain gave samples during acute or convalescent COVID-19. Nucleic acid was either cDNA or gDNA, and it came from T cells, B-cell-depleted T cells, or PBMCs.

The V end lost 4 bases, the J end lost 0 bases, and 6 bases lay between the germline ends. CDR3 size: 12 residues. Germline values: CDR1 SQVTM, CDR2 ANQGSEA. Some clones are missing from TCRdb's copy, which holds only in-frame ones; the method was immunoSEQ multiplex PCR. The sample carries several thousand clones, around 86% recorded once. Sequencing was done on a sample of peripheral blood. This TCR was sampled from a human donor with active COVID-19. The donor label of this sample is uncertain. The rearrangement uses TRBV29-1 and TRBJ1-1, with D tentatively TRBD1 (5 bases). CDR3 loop: CSVGGLNTEAFF. DNA of the CDR3: TGCAGCGTTGGGGGCCTGAACACTGAAGCTTTCTTT.